These 3 T cell receptor beta chains share one sample of origin, sequenced in a study of shared T cell receptors in the human thymus. Only in-frame clones appear in the TCRdb table, and some are missing; sequencing was by immunoSEQ multiplex PCR. Of some 720,000 clones in the sample, roughly 88% were seen once. This same sample was also part of a study on human thymus T cells.

The sample consisted of thymocytes. These receptors all come from a boy under two years old with a congenital heart defect.

The gene calls are TRBV10-2 and TRBJ1-5; perhaps TRBD1 as D (6 bases). With 4 bases removed from V and 3 bases from J, the gap between germline ends came to 16 bases. This CDR3 comprises 16 residues. Germline V CDR1 and CDR2: WSHSY, SAAADI. The CDR3 sequence: CASSALGQTDNQPQHF. DNA for the CDR3: TGCGCCAGCAGTGCGCTGGGACAAACGGACAATCAGCCCCAGCATTTT.

The rearrangement links TRBV4-2 to TRBJ2-7, with 10 positions matching TRBD2. CDR1 is LGHNA and CDR2 is YNFKEQ in the germline V gene. With V trimmed by 4 bases and J by 0 bases, 12 bases remained unmatched. There are 18 residues in the CDR3. The CDR3 reads CASSPRLAGHSSSYEQYF. Here the CDR3 DNA reads TGTGCCAGCAGCCCAAGACTAGCGGGTCATAGTAGCTCCTACGAGCAGTACTTC.

The rearrangement joins TRBV11-2 to TRBJ1-1; 9 bases are a match to TRBD1. This CDR3 contains 17 residues. The ends lost 5 bases at V and 1 base at J; junction bases unmatched: 11. Germline V CDR1 and CDR2: SGHAT, FQNNGV. The CDR3 loop reads CASSPKQGAGRNTEAFF. The DNA of the CDR3 is TGTGCCAGCAGCCCAAAACAGGGGGCCGGAAGGAACACTGAAGCTTTCTTT.